Here is one T cell receptor beta chain with its context. The sample is drawn from a study of PD-L1 blockade in urothelial cancer. Study overall: Atezolizumab at 1,200 mg intravenously every 3 weeks was started by patients around 2014. Blood drawn 3 weeks (second dose) and 6 weeks after treatment start was analyzed.

Repertoires were generated with immunoSEQ multiplex PCR, while TCRdb's copy carries only in-frame clones and drops some. The repertoire has over 100,000 clones, 85% to 95% of them found once; the top ten carry under 5%. The CDR3 has 16 amino acids. The V gene lost 2 bases and the J gene lost 2 bases, with 13 bases spanning the gap. Time point specified: peripheral blood 6 weeks after treatment start. Sequences were derived from PBMCs, sampled around atezolizumab (anti-PD-L1) treatment. The origin of this receptor is a man aged 60 to 69 with urothelial cancer. V usage is TRBV23-1 and J usage is TRBJ1-5; D perhaps matches TRBD1 (5 bases). TRBV23-1 is designated an ORF whose function remains uncertain. Here the CDR3 reads CASSQPGRVCNQPQHF. The CDR3 DNA reads as TGCGCCAGCAGTCAACCTGGCAGGGTGTGCAATCAGCCCCAGCATTTT.